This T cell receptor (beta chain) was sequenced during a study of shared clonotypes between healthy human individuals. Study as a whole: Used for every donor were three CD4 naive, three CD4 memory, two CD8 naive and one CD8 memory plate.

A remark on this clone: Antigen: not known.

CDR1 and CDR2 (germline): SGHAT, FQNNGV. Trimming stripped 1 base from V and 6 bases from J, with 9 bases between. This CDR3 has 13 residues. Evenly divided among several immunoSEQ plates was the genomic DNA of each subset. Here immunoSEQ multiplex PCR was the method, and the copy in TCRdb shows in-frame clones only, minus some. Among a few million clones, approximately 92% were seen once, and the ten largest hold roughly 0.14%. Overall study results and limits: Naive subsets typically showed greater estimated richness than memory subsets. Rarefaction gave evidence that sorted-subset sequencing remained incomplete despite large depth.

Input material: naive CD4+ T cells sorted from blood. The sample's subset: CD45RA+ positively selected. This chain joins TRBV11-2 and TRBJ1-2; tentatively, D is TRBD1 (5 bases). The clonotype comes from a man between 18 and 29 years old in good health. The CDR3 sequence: CASSLGGVHGYTF. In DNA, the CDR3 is TGTGCCAGCAGCTTAGGGGGGGTCCATGGCTACACCTTC.